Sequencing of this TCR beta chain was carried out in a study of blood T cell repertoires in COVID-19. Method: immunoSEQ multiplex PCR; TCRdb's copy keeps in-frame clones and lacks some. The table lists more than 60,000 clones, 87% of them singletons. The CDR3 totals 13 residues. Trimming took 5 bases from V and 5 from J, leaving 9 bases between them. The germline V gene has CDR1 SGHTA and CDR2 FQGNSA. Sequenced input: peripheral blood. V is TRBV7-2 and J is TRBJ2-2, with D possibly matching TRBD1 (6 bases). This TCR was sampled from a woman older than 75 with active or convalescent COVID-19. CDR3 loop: CASSRDRTGELFF. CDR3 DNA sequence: TGTGCCAGCAGCCGCGACAGGACCGGGGAGCTGTTTTTT.